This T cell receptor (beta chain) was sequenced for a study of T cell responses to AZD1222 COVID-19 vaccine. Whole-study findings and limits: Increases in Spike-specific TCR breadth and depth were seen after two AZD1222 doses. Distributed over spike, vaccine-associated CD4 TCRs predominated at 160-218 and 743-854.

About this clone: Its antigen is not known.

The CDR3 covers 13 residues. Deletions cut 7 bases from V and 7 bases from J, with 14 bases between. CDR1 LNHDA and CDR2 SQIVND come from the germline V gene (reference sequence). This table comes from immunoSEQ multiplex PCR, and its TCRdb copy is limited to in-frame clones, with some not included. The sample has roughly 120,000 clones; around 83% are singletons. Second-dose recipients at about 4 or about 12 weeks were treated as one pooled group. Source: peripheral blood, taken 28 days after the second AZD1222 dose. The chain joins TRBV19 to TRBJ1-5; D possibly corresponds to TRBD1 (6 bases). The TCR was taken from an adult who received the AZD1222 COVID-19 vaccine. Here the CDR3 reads CASKPGEYQPQHF. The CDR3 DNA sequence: TGTGCCAGTAAGCCAGGGGAATACCAGCCCCAGCATTTT.